This TCR beta chain was documented in a study of identifying expanded T cells in peripheral blood. Study results and caveats: Variance in clone template counts between approximately two-week samples significantly increased with total template count across all healthy donors.

The germline V gene has CDR1 SGDLS and CDR2 YYNGEE. Trimming pared 0 bases from V and 1 base from J, leaving 11 bases between. The CDR3 totals 15 residues. Worth noting for this clone: Its antigen is not identified.

Profiled with immunoSEQ multiplex PCR; TCRdb holds only in-frame clones, not every one. The sample contains about 100,000 clones, approximately 89% of which appear only once. Sequencing used blood. The chain uses TRBV9 and TRBJ2-7, with D possibly matching TRBD2 (7 bases). This clonotype was obtained from a person between 18 and 75 years old in good health. The CDR3 reads CASSVGGGGSYEQYF. Written as DNA, the CDR3 is TGTGCCAGCAGCGTAGGAGGGGGGGGTTCCTACGAGCAGTACTTC.